A selection of T cell receptor beta chains follows, all from one sample in a study of blood T cell repertoires in COVID-19. Method: immunoSEQ multiplex PCR; TCRdb's copy keeps in-frame clones and lacks some. This table holds under 500,000 clones, more than 85% found once. Source material: peripheral blood. The receptors were sampled from a woman aged 25 to 39 with acute or convalescent COVID-19. CDR3s include the opening cysteine and the closing phenylalanine or tryptophan. D genes are given only for firm matches. The size entry is marked missing in some rows and otherwise reads once, few, many or a size class.

CASSSTGDNEKLFF	TGCGCCAGCAGCTCGACAGGCGATAATGAAAAACTGTTTTTT	once	TRBV5-1	TRBJ1-4	NA
CAISLELDTQYF	TGTGCCATCAGTCTAGAGCTAGATACGCAGTATTTT	NA	TRBV10-3	TRBJ2-3	NA
CASSQENSYEQYF	TGTGCCAGCAGCCAGGAAAACTCCTACGAGCAGTACTTC	NA	TRBV5-5	TRBJ2-7	NA
CASSLALPTDTQYF	TGCGCCAGCAGCTTGGCCCTACCGACTGATACGCAGTATTTT	NA	TRBV5-1	TRBJ2-3	NA
CASSFGGAMNTEAFF	TGTGCCAGCAGTTTCGGCGGGGCGATGAACACTGAAGCTTTCTTT	NA	TRBV27	TRBJ1-1	NA
CASSETMTGSNEQFF	TGTGCCAGCAGTGAAACTATGACAGGAAGCAATGAGCAGTTCTTC	once	TRBV2	TRBJ2-1	NA
CASSLIAYEQYF	TGTGCCAGCAGTTTAATAGCCTACGAGCAGTACTTC	NA	TRBV28	TRBJ2-7	NA
CASSQDTSTNEKLFF	TGTGCCAGCAGCCAAGACACATCAACTAATGAAAAACTGTTTTTT	NA	TRBV4-2	TRBJ1-4	NA
CASSSMTGVGTGELFF	TGCGCCAGCAGCTCAATGACAGGGGTCGGTACCGGGGAGCTGTTTTTT	NA	TRBV5-1	TRBJ2-2	TRBD1
CSVDSVGRTYGYTF	TGCAGCGTTGATTCGGTGGGGAGGACTTATGGCTACACCTTC	NA	TRBV29-1	TRBJ1-2	NA
CAWSADRNYGYTF	TGTGCCTGGAGTGCCGACAGGAACTATGGCTACACCTTC	NA	TRBV30	TRBJ1-2	NA
CASSVPAGELFF	TGTGCCAGCAGCGTACCCGCCGGGGAGCTGTTTTTT	once	TRBV9	TRBJ2-2	NA
CASSQVAPGQQGAQYF	TGTGCCAGCAGCCAAGTGGCACCGGGACAACAAGGAGCCCAGTACTTC	NA	TRBV14	TRBJ2-5	NA
CASSSLYRVGEKLFF	TGTGCCAGCAGTTCGCTCTACAGGGTAGGGGAAAAACTGTTTTTT	NA	TRBV27	TRBJ1-4	NA
CSALAEETQYF	TGCAGCGCACTAGCGGAAGAGACCCAGTACTTC	NA	TRBV29-1	TRBJ2-5	TRBD2
CASSEGLAGKETQYF	TGTGCCAGCAGTGAAGGACTAGCGGGGAAAGAGACCCAGTACTTC	NA	TRBV2	TRBJ2-5	TRBD2
CASSQVRGRGNEKLFF	TGTGCCAGCAGCCAAGTTCGAGGCAGGGGAAATGAAAAACTGTTTTTT	NA	TRBV3-1/TRBV3-2	TRBJ1-4	NA
CASSSLLTGTGVYEQYF	TGCGCCAGCAGCTCGCTCTTAACCGGGACAGGGGTCTACGAGCAGTACTTC	NA	TRBV5-1	TRBJ2-7	TRBD1
CASSPFYSISDTQYF	TGTGCCAGCAGCCCCTTTTATTCTATCTCGGATACGCAGTATTTT	NA	TRBV9	TRBJ2-3	NA
CASRDRGLFSGNTIYF	TGTGCCAGCAGGGACAGGGGGTTGTTCTCTGGAAACACCATATATTTT	few	TRBV2	TRBJ1-3	TRBD1
CASSFRTATGELFF	TGTGCCAGCAGTTTTAGGACAGCAACCGGGGAGCTGTTTTTT	once	TRBV28	TRBJ2-2	NA
CASSRTGGNEKLFF	TGTGCCAGCAGCAGGACAGGGGGAAATGAAAAACTGTTTTTT	once	TRBV5-6	TRBJ1-4	TRBD1
CASSYSFGTDHKGTNEKLFF	TGTGCCAGCAGTTATTCCTTCGGGACTGACCATAAAGGAACTAATGAAAAACTGTTTTTT	NA	TRBV7-6	TRBJ1-4	NA
CASSSPGLSYNEQFF	TGTGCCAGCAGTTCCCCGGGACTATCCTACAATGAGCAGTTCTTC	NA	TRBV6-5	TRBJ2-1	TRBD2
CASSFERGGLGDTQYF	TGTGCCAGCAGTTTCGAGCGGGGGGGCCTCGGAGATACGCAGTATTTT	NA	TRBV27	TRBJ2-3	TRBD2
CASRSGAGQETQYF	TGTGCAAGTCGCTCCGGAGCCGGGCAAGAGACCCAGTACTTC	NA	TRBV12-2	TRBJ2-5	NA
CASSPRFNSPLHF	TGTGCCAGCAGCCCCCGTTTTAATTCACCCCTCCACTTT	NA	TRBV7-9	TRBJ1-6	NA
CASSYDPGEAFF	TGTGCCAGCAGTTACGACCCGGGGGAGGCTTTCTTT	NA	TRBV6-2/TRBV6-3	TRBJ1-1	NA
CASSSDRGELFF	TGTGCCAGCAGCTCGGACAGGGGGGAGCTGTTTTTT	once	TRBV5-6	TRBJ2-2	TRBD1
CATSRWGDRNYGYTF	TGTGCCACCAGCAGGTGGGGGGACCGTAACTATGGCTACACCTTC	NA	TRBV15	TRBJ1-2	NA
CATSRDRGGGYTF	TGTGCCACCAGCAGAGATCGGGGGGGTGGCTACACCTTC	NA	TRBV15	TRBJ1-2	NA
CASSTIPGDTIYF	TGTGCCAGCAGCACTATACCAGGGGACACCATATATTTT	once	TRBV7-3	TRBJ1-3	NA
CASSLTVSGGEQYF	TGTGCCAGCAGTTTAACGGTGTCCGGGGGAGAGCAGTACTTC	NA	TRBV28	TRBJ2-7	NA
CASSLNWYSRTEAFF	TGTGCCAGCAGCTTAAATTGGTACAGCAGGACTGAAGCTTTCTTT	NA	TRBV7-3	TRBJ1-1	NA
CASGDYQNTGELFF	TGTGCCAGCGGAGACTACCAGAACACCGGGGAGCTGTTTTTT	NA	TRBV6-6	TRBJ2-2	NA
CASSLATGVTSNQPQHF	TGTGCCAGCAGCTTAGCTACAGGGGTTACGAGCAATCAGCCCCAGCATTTT	NA	TRBV7-6	TRBJ1-5	TRBD1
CASRGAGRDRSYEQYF	TGTGCCAGCAGGGGGGCGGGGAGGGACCGCTCCTACGAGCAGTACTTC	NA	TRBV2	TRBJ2-7	NA
CASGLVEKRGSLFLGEQFF	TGTGCTAGTGGTTTGGTCGAGAAACGGGGTAGCCTTTTCCTTGGGGAGCAGTTCTTC	NA	TRBV12-5	TRBJ2-1	NA
CAWSRIRSGGATGELFF	TGTGCCTGGAGTCGGATACGGAGCGGGGGGGCCACCGGGGAGCTGTTTTTT	NA	TRBV30	TRBJ2-2	TRBD2
CASSGSGRTEAFF	TGTGCCAGCAGTGGGTCAGGGCGTACTGAAGCTTTCTTT	once	TRBV2	TRBJ1-1	NA
CASSPVSRAGGSGANVLTF	TGCGCCAGCAGCCCGGTGAGTCGGGCAGGGGGCTCCGGGGCCAACGTCCTGACTTTC	NA	TRBV4-1	TRBJ2-6	TRBD1
CAWSDTGIHNEQFF	TGTGCCTGGAGTGATACAGGTATTCACAATGAGCAGTTCTTC	NA	TRBV30	TRBJ2-1	NA
CAWTKSLTSTDTQYF	TGTGCCTGGACCAAGAGCCTTACTAGCACAGATACGCAGTATTTT	NA	TRBV30	TRBJ2-3	NA
CASSVYRGVDGYTF	TGTGCCAGCAGCGTTTACAGGGGGGTTGATGGCTACACCTTC	once	TRBV2	TRBJ1-2	TRBD1
CASDAGAGDTQYF	TGCGCCAGCGATGCGGGGGCGGGGGATACGCAGTATTTT	NA	TRBV5-1	TRBJ2-3	NA